This TCR beta chain was recorded in a study of shared clonotypes between healthy human individuals. Study outcomes and limitations: The authors expected sequencing depth to affect clonotype sharing among donors.

Trimming stripped 1 base from V and 5 bases from J, with 10 bases between. The germline V gene has CDR1 SGHAT and CDR2 FQNNGV. The CDR3 runs to 14 residues. CD4+ cells were split into CD45RA+ naive and CD45RA-negative memory subsets. The method was immunoSEQ multiplex PCR; TCRdb's version includes in-frame clones alone and lacks a portion of them. The data contain approximately 500,000 clones, less than 96% of them singletons. In regard to this clone: What it binds is unknown.

The sequenced material came from naive CD4+ T cells sorted from blood. The subset here: CD45RA+ positively selected. The gene calls are TRBV11-2 and TRBJ2-3, with D perhaps TRBD2 (6 bases). The receptor's source is a woman aged 30 to 39 in good health. The CDR3 sequence is CASSLVREIDTQYF. CDR3 in DNA: TGTGCCAGCAGCTTAGTCCGGGAGATAGATACGCAGTATTTT.